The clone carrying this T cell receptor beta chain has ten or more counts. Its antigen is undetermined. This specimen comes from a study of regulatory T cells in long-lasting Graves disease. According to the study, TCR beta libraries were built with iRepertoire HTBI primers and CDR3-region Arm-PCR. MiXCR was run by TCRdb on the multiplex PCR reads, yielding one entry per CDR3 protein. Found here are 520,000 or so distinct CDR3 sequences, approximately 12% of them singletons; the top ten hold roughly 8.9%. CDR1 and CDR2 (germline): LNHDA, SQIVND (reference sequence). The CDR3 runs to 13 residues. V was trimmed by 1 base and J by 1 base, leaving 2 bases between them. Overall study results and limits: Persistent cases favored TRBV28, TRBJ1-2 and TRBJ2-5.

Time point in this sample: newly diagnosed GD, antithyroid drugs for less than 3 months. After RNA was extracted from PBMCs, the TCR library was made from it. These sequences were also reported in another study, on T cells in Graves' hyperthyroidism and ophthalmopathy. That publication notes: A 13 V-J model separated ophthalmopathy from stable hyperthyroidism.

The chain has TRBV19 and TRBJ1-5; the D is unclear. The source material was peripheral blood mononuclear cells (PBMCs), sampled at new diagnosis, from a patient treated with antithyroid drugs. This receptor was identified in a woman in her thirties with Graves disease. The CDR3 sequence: CASSIASNQPQHF. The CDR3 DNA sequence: TGTGCCAGTAGTATAGCGAGCAATCAGCCCCAGCATTTT.